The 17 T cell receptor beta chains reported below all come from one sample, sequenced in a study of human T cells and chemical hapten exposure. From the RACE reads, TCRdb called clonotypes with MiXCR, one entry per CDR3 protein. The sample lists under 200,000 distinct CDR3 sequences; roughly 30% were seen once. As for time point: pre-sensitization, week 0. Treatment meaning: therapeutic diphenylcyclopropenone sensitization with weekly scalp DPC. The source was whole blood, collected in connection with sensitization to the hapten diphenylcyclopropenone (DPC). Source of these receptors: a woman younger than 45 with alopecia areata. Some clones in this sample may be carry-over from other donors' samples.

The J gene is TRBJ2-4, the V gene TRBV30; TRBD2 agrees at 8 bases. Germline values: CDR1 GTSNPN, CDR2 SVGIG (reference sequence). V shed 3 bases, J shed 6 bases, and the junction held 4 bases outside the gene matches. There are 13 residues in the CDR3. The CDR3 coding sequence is TGTGCCTGGAGCGGGAGGGGGGTAAACATTCAGTACTTC. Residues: CAWSGRGVNIQYF.

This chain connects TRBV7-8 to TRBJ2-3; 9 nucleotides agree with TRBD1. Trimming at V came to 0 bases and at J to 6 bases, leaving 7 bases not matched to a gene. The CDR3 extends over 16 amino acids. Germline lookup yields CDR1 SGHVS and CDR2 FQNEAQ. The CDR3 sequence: CASSLANRGLGDTQYF. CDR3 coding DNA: TGTGCCAGCAGCTTAGCGAACAGGGGGCTGGGGGATACGCAGTATTTT.

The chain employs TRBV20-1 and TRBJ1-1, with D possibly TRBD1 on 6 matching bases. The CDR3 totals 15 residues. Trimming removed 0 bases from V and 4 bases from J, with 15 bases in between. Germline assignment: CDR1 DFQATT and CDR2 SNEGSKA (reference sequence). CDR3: CSARDSSKGGTEAFF. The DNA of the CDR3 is TGCAGTGCTAGAGATAGTAGCAAGGGGGGCACTGAAGCTTTCTTT.

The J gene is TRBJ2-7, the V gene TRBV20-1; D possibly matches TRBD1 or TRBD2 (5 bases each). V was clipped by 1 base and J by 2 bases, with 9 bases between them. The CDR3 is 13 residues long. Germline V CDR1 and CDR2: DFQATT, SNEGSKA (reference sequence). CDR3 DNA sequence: TGCAGTGCTAGAGGGGGGAATACCTACGAGCAGTACTTC. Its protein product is CSARGGNTYEQYF.

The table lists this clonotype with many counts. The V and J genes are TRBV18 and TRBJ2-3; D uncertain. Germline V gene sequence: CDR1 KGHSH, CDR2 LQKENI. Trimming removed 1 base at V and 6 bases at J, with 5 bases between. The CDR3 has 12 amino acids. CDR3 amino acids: CASSPREDTQYF. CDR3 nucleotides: TGTGCCAGCTCACCACGAGAGGATACGCAGTATTTT. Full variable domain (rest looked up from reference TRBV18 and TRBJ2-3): NAGVMQNPRHLVRRRGQEARLRCSPMKGHSHVYWYRQLPEEGLKFMVYLQKENIIDESGMPKERFSAEFPKEGPSILRIQQVVRGDSAAYFCASSPREDTQYFGPGTRLTVL.

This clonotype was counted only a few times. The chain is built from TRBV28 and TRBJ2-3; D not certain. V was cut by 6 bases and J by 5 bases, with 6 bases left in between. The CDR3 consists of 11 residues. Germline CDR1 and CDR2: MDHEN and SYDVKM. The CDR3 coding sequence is TGTGCCAGCAGAGCAGGAGATACGCAGTATTTT. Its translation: CASRAGDTQYF.

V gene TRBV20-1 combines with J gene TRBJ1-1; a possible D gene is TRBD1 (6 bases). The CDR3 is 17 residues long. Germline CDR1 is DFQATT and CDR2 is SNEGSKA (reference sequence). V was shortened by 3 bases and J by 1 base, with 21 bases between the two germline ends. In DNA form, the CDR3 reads TGCAGTGCTAGTCCTGAAAGGACAACAGGGCCGAACACTGAAGCTTTCTTT. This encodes CSASPERTTGPNTEAFF.

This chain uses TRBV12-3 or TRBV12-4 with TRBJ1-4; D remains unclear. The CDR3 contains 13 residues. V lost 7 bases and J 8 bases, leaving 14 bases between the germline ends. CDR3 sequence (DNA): TGTGCCAGCACCTCCGGGCGATGGGAAAAACTGTTTTTT. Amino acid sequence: CASTSGRWEKLFF.

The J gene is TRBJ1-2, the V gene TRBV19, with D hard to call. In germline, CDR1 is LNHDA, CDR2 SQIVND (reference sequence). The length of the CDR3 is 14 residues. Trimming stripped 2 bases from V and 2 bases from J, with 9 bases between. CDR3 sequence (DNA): TGTGCCAGTAGTATAACGTCCGCGAACTATGGCTACACCTTC. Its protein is CASSITSANYGYTF.

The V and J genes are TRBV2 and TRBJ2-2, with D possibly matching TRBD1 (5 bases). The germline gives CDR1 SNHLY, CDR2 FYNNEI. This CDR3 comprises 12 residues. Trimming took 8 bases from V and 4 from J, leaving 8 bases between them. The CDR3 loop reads CASLGPTGELFF. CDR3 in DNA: TGTGCCAGCCTGGGGCCCACCGGGGAGCTGTTTTTT. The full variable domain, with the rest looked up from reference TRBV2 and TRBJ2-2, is EPEVTQTPSHQVTQMGQEVILRCVPISNHLYFYWYRQILGQKVEFLVSFYNNEISEKSEIFDDQFSVERPDGSNFTLKIRSTKLEDSAMYFCASLGPTGELFFGEGSRLTVL.

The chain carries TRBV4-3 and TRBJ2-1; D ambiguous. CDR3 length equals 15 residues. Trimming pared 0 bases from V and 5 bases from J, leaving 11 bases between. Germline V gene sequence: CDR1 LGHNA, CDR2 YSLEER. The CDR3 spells CASSQEDRVDNEQFF. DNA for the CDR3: TGCGCCAGCAGCCAAGAGGATCGAGTAGACAATGAGCAGTTCTTC.

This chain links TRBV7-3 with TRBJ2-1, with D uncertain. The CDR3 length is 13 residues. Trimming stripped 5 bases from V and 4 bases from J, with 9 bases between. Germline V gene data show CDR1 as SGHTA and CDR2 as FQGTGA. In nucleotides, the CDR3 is TGTGCCAGCAGCAAAGGGTCTTACAATGAGCAGTTCTTC. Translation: CASSKGSYNEQFF. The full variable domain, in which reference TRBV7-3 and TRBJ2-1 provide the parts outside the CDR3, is GAGVSQTPSNKVTEKGKYVELRCDPISGHTALYWYRQSLGQGPEFLIYFQGTGAADDSGLPNDRFFAVRPEGSVSTLKIQRTERGDSAVYLCASSKGSYNEQFFGPGTRLTVL.

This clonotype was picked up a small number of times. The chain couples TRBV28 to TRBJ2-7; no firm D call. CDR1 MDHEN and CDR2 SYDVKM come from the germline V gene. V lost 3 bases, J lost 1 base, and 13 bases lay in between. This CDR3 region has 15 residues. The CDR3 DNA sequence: TGTGCCAGCAGTTTCTTTTCCAGGTTGTCCTACGAGCAGTACTTC. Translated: CASSFFSRLSYEQYF.

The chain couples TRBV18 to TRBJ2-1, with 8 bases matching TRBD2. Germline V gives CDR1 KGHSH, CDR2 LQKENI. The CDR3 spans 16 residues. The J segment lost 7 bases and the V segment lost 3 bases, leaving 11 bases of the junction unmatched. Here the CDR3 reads CASSPNSGSRGNEQFF. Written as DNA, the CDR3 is TGTGCCAGCTCACCCAACAGCGGGAGTAGAGGAAATGAGCAGTTCTTC.

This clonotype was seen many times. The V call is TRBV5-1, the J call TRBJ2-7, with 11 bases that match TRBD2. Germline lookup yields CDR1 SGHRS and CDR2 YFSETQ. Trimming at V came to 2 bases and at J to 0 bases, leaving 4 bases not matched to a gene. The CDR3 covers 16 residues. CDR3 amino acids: CASSFSSGGFSYEQYF. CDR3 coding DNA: TGCGCCAGCAGCTTTTCTAGCGGGGGGTTCTCCTACGAGCAGTACTTC. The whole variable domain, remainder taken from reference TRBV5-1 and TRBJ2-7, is KAGVTQTPRYLIKTRGQQVTLSCSPISGHRSVSWYQQTPGQGLQFLFEYFSETQRNKGNFPGRFSGRQFSNSRSEMNVSTLELGDSALYLCASSFSSGGFSYEQYFGPGTRLTVT.

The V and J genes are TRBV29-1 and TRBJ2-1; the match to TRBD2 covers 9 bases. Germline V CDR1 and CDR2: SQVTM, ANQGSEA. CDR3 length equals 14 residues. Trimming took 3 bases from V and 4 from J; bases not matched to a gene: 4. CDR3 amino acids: CSVDVAGVYNEQFF. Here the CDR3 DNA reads TGCAGCGTTGATGTAGCGGGGGTATACAATGAGCAGTTCTTC.

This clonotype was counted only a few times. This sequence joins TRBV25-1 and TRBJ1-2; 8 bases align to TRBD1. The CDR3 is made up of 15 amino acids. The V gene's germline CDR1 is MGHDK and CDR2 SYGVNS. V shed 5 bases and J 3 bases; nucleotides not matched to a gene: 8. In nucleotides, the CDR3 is TGTGCCAGCAGTACCCCAGGGGGCAGTTACTATGGCTACACCTTC. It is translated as CASSTPGGSYYGYTF.